Sequencing of this T cell receptor (beta chain) was carried out in a study of PD-L1 blockade in urothelial cancer. A word on this clone: Other DNA sequences in the sample encode the same CDR3.

Assay used: immunoSEQ multiplex PCR; TCRdb lists only in-frame clones, some missing. The profile shows approximately 80,000 clones, 82% of them singletons. V gave up 2 bases and J gave up 5 bases, with 11 bases separating them. The CDR3 loop spans 13 amino acids. CDR1 and CDR2 from the germline V gene are SGHNT and YYREEE (reference sequence). The rearrangement joins TRBV5-4 to TRBJ2-7; D is perhaps TRBD2 (6 bases). This specimen consisted of PBMCs, obtained around atezolizumab (anti-PD-L1) treatment. The sequence was obtained from a man in his 70s with urothelial cancer. As DNA, the CDR3 is TGTGCCAGCAGCTTCAGAGGGGAGGACGAGCAGTACTTC. It is translated as CASSFRGEDEQYF.